This T cell receptor beta chain derives from a study of blood T cell repertoires in COVID-19. Source study methods: Amplification of reference gene primers provided the estimated nucleated cell counts. Only in-frame clones appear in the TCRdb table, and some are missing; sequencing was by immunoSEQ multiplex PCR. V and J calls and clone size are copied from that table; D and trimming were computed from the DNA. The sample holds around 85,000 clones, nearly 90% seen once. This CDR3 is 14 amino acids long. Trimming removed 4 bases at V and 0 bases at J, with 9 bases between. Germline V gives CDR1 SEHNR, CDR2 FQNEAQ (reference sequence).

Sequenced sample: peripheral blood. The chain employs TRBV7-9 and TRBJ1-1, with D uncertain. This TCR was sampled from a woman of 80 years or more with active or convalescent COVID-19. The CDR3 sequence is CASSSGRLNTEAFF. In nucleotides, the CDR3 is TGTGCCAGCAGCTCTGGCAGGTTGAACACTGAAGCTTTCTTT. The variable domain in full, with the rest retrieved from reference TRBV7-9 and TRBJ1-1, is DTGVSQNPRHKITKRGQNVTFRCDPISEHNRLYWYRQTLGQGPEFLTYFQNEAQLEKSRLLSDRFSAERPKGSFSTLEIQRTEQGDSAMYLCASSSGRLNTEAFFGQGTRLTVV.